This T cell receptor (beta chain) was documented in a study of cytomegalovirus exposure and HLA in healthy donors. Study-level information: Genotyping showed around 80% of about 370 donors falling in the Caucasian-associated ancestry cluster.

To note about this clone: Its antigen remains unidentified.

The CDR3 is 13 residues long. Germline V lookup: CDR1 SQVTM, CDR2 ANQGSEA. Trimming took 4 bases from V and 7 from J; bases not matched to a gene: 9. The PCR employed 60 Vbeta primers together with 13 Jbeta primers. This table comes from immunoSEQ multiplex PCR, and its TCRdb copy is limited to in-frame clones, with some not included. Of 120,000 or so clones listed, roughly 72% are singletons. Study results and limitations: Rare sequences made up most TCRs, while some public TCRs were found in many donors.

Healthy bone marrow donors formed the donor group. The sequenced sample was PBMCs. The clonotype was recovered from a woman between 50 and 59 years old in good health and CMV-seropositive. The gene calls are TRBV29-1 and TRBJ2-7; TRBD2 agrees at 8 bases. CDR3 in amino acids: CSVVALAASEQYF. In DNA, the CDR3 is TGCAGCGTTGTGGCACTAGCGGCTTCTGAGCAGTACTTC.